Listed here are 25 T cell receptor beta chains from one sample, sequenced in a study of blood T cell repertoires in COVID-19. Sequencing was performed with immunoSEQ multiplex PCR; in TCRdb, only in-frame clones are kept and a portion is missing. The repertoire holds about 83,000 clones, 80% to 90% seen once, with 15% in the top ten. The sample consisted of peripheral blood. The source is a woman of 80 years or more with acute or convalescent COVID-19.

V is TRBV2 and J is TRBJ2-7, with TRBD1 matching over 8 bases. CDR3 length: 14 amino acids. The germline CDR1 and CDR2 sequences are SNHLY and FYNNEI. Losses at the gene ends were 6 bases for V and 3 bases for J; bases not matched to a gene: 7. CDR3 residues: CASSYSGQGYEQYF. The CDR3 DNA reads as TGTGCCAGCAGCTACTCCGGACAGGGCTACGAGCAGTACTTC.

The chain has TRBV9 and TRBJ1-2; TRBD1 is a possible D gene (5 bases). Looked up from germline, CDR1 is SGDLS and CDR2 is YYNGEE. Trimming cost V 0 bases and J 9 bases, with 15 bases left between them. The CDR3 extends over 14 amino acids. CDR3 DNA sequence: TGTGCCAGCAGCGTAGAGGGGCAGGGCGGTAGCTACACCTTC. It is translated as CASSVEGQGGSYTF.

The chain employs TRBV14 and TRBJ2-5; TRBD2 matches 11 bases. With 4 bases clipped from V and 7 bases from J, the junction kept 8 bases outside the gene matches. The CDR3 covers 15 residues. Germline V lookup: CDR1 SGHDN, CDR2 FVKESK. The DNA for the CDR3 is TGTGCCAGCAGCCGTAGCGGGGGGGCCACCGGGACCCAGTACTTC. Translated, it gives CASSRSGGATGTQYF.

Only one count was recorded for this clone. The junction does not match germline at one end; this may be a read error. This chain connects TRBV18 to TRBJ1-1; D is ambiguous. Germline CDR1 is KGHSH and CDR2 is LQKENI. This CDR3 spans 12 amino acids. In DNA, the CDR3 is TGTGCCAGCTCCCCACGAGACACTGAAGCTTTCTTT. Translating it yields CASSPRDTEAFF.

The chain combines TRBV29-1 with TRBJ1-5; 8 nucleotides align to TRBD1. V lost 7 bases and J lost 6; bases outside the gene matches: 14. The length of the CDR3 is 15 residues. From germline, CDR1 is SQVTM and CDR2 ANQGSEA. CDR3 coding DNA: TGCAGCGGTCAGGGACGCGGACAGGGATGTCAGCCCCAGCATTTT. Its translation is CSGQGRGQGCQPQHF.

The chain has TRBV7-3 and TRBJ2-1; D remains unclear. CDR3 length equals 13 residues. Trimming pared 5 bases from V and 6 bases from J, leaving 11 bases between. Germline loops: CDR1 SGHTA, CDR2 FQGTGA. The CDR3 DNA is TGTGCCAGCAGCCCCCCGGGTCTCAATGAGCAGTTCTTC. Encoded protein: CASSPPGLNEQFF.

The V and J genes are TRBV7-2 and TRBJ2-3; 7 nucleotides match TRBD2. Germline V gene sequence: CDR1 SGHTA, CDR2 FQGNSA. The CDR3 has 18 residues. V lost 7 bases to trimming and J lost 1 base; unmatched junction nucleotides: 17. The CDR3 protein is CASTLRNPPSGGTDTQYF. As DNA, the CDR3 is TGTGCCAGCACCCTTCGTAACCCCCCCAGCGGGGGCACAGATACGCAGTATTTT.

This clone was counted only a few times. CDR3 nucleotide sequence: TGTGCCAGCAGCCAGATCGCAGGCTATGGCTACACCTTC. This translates into CASSQIAGYGYTF. The chain is built from TRBV3-1 (or the pseudogene TRBV3-2) and TRBJ1-2; D unclear. Trimming removed 3 bases at V and 4 bases at J, with 9 bases between. Germline V gene lookup returns CDR1 LGHDT and CDR2 YNNKEL (reference sequence). This CDR3 region has 13 residues.

This sequence joins TRBV29-1 and TRBJ1-2, with 9 bases that match TRBD1. The CDR3 totals 13 residues. Germline values: CDR1 SQVTM, CDR2 ANQGSEA. V shed 7 bases and J 6 bases; nucleotides not matched to a gene: 9. The CDR3 nucleotides read TGCAGCGCTGGACAGGGGTTGTTGGATGGCTACACCTTC. Its protein product is CSAGQGLLDGYTF.

J is TRBJ2-2 and V is TRBV19; D perhaps matches TRBD1 (6 bases). This CDR3 comprises 17 residues. Trimming cost V 0 bases and J 1 base, with 12 bases left between them. Germline V gene sequence: CDR1 LNHDA, CDR2 SQIVND (reference sequence). CDR3 DNA: TGTGCCAGTAGTATAGAGAGGGACATGATGAACACCGGGGAGCTGTTTTTT. Its protein is CASSIERDMMNTGELFF.

The V and J genes are TRBV28 and TRBJ2-2; 11 bases align to TRBD1. With 6 bases clipped from V and 8 bases from J, the junction kept 8 bases outside the gene matches. Germline values: CDR1 MDHEN, CDR2 SYDVKM. The CDR3 covers 15 residues. The CDR3 region is CASRPRTGGLGELFF. The CDR3 DNA follows: TGTGCCAGCAGGCCCAGGACAGGGGGCTTAGGGGAGCTGTTTTTT. Full variable domain (missing parts from reference TRBV28 and TRBJ2-2): DVKVTQSSRYLVKRTGEKVFLECVQDMDHENMFWYRQDPGLGLRLIYFSYDVKMKEKGDIPEGYSVSREKKERFSLILESASTNQTSMYLCASRPRTGGLGELFFGEGSRLTVL.

The chain combines TRBV6-5 with TRBJ1-3; D may be TRBD1 (6 bases). The CDR3 contains 15 residues. Trimming took off 6 bases at V and 2 bases at J, with 14 bases between the two ends. The V gene's germline CDR1 is MNHEY and CDR2 SVGAGI. The CDR3 sequence is CASRDRNTAGNTIYF. The DNA of the CDR3 is TGTGCCAGCAGAGACAGGAATACAGCTGGAAACACCATATATTTT.

This clone was detected only once. V is TRBV2 and J is TRBJ2-7; 11 bases match TRBD1. The junction had 5 bases not matched to a gene; V was cut back by 6 bases and J by 4 bases. The V gene's germline CDR1 is SNHLY and CDR2 FYNNEI. The CDR3 is 14 residues long. The CDR3 spells CASSGGQGGYEQYF. Written as DNA, the CDR3 is TGTGCCAGCAGCGGGGGACAGGGGGGTTACGAGCAGTACTTC.

The chain employs TRBV19 and TRBJ1-2; D not certain. Germline CDR1 and CDR2: LNHDA and SQIVND (reference sequence). The CDR3 length is 15 residues. Deletions cut 5 bases from V and 5 bases from J, with 18 bases between. CDR3 bases: TGTGCCAGTAGTGTCGATCCCGGGAGGCTTTATGGCTACACCTTC. It yields the protein CASSVDPGRLYGYTF. Full variable domain (missing parts from reference TRBV19 and TRBJ1-2): DGGITQSPKYLFRKEGQNVTLSCEQNLNHDAMYWYRQDPGQGLRLIYYSQIVNDFQKGDIAEGYSVSREKKESFPLTVTSAQKNPTAFYLCASSVDPGRLYGYTFGSGTRLTVV.

V gene TRBV6-5 combines with J gene TRBJ1-1, with D uncertain. The CDR3 is 15 residues long. Germline V gene sequence: CDR1 MNHEY, CDR2 SVGAGI. V lost 2 bases and J 1 base, leaving 11 bases between the germline ends. The CDR3 loop reads CASSYLGQRNTEAFF. The CDR3 bases are TGTGCCAGCAGTTACCTAGGCCAGAGGAACACTGAAGCTTTCTTT.

The rearrangement links TRBV28 to TRBJ1-1, with D hard to call. V was clipped by 7 bases and J by 5 bases, with 20 bases between them. The germline V gene has CDR1 MDHEN and CDR2 SYDVKM. The CDR3 has 15 residues. In nucleotides, the CDR3 is TGTGCCAGCAAAGACTCCCTCCGGTCCGGGACTGAAGCTTTCTTT. Amino acids: CASKDSLRSGTEAFF.

V and J are TRBV30 and TRBJ1-5, with D unclear. V was clipped by 4 bases and J by 7 bases, with 17 bases between them. Germline-derived CDR1 and CDR2 are GTSNPN and SVGIG (reference sequence). CDR3 length equals 14 residues. The CDR3 bases are TGTGCCTGGAAGGCGGAAATGGCATCGCAGCCCCAGCATTTT. Its protein is CAWKAEMASQPQHF. Supplemented by reference TRBV30 and TRBJ1-5, the full variable domain reads SQTIHQWPATLVQPVGSPLSLECTVEGTSNPNLYWYRQAAGRGLQLLFYSVGIGQISSEVPQNLSASRPQDRQFILSSKKLLLSDSGFYLCAWKAEMASQPQHFGDGTRLSIL.

The V call is TRBV2, the J call TRBJ1-1; 9 bases are shared with TRBD1. V dropped 8 bases and J dropped 6; count of bases not matched to a gene: 7. Germline CDR1 reads SNHLY; CDR2 reads FYNNEI. This CDR3 contains 13 residues. CDR3 nucleotides: TGTGCCAGCGCAGGACAGGGGACCGCTGAAGCTTTCTTT. Protein product: CASAGQGTAEAFF.

The genes are TRBV14 and TRBJ2-5, with D tentatively TRBD1 (5 bases). Trimming took off 1 base at V and 2 bases at J, with 11 bases between the two ends. The CDR3 is made up of 15 amino acids. CDR1 and CDR2 from the germline V gene are SGHDN and FVKESK. For the CDR3, the DNA is TGTGCCAGCAGCCAAGTGGGGCGACGGCAAGAGACCCAGTACTTC. It specifies CASSQVGRRQETQYF.

The gene calls are TRBV7-2 and TRBJ1-2; D is unresolved. Trimming took 4 bases from V and 4 from J, leaving 10 bases between them. Germline loops: CDR1 SGHTA, CDR2 FQGNSA. The CDR3 length is 13 residues. The CDR3 region is CASSYSGSYGYTF. CDR3 sequence (DNA): TGTGCCAGCAGCTATTCCGGGAGCTATGGCTACACCTTC.

The rearrangement links TRBV6-5 to TRBJ1-5; the match to TRBD1 covers 7 bases. Unmatched junction bases numbered 4, after V lost 8 bases and J lost 0 bases. Germline CDR1 is MNHEY and CDR2 is SVGAGI. This CDR3 is 14 amino acids long. The CDR3 loop is CASLRDSSNQPQHF. The CDR3 DNA reads TGTGCCAGCTTACGGGACAGTAGCAATCAGCCCCAGCATTTT.

V usage is TRBV28 and J usage is TRBJ1-5; tentatively, D is TRBD1 (6 bases). CDR3 length: 14 amino acids. Germline-derived CDR1 and CDR2 are MDHEN and SYDVKM. V was shortened by 5 bases and J by 6 bases, with 14 bases between the two germline ends. The CDR3 DNA follows: TGTGCCAGCAGTGCGCCAGGGGCTGGTCAGCCCCAGCATTTT. Encoded protein: CASSAPGAGQPQHF.

The V gene is TRBV10-3, the J gene TRBJ2-1, with D possibly TRBD1 on 5 matching bases. Germline loops: CDR1 ENHRY, CDR2 SYGVKD. This CDR3 comprises 14 residues. V lost 10 bases, J lost 0 bases, and 13 bases lay in between. CDR3 nucleotide sequence: TGTGCCACCGCACCAGGGTTCTCCTACAATGAGCAGTTCTTC. Translating it yields CATAPGFSYNEQFF.

This chain joins TRBV5-1 and TRBJ2-2; tentative D call: TRBD1 (6 bases). CDR1 and CDR2 from the germline V gene are SGHRS and YFSETQ. This CDR3 is 17 amino acids long. Trimming took off 0 bases at V and 2 bases at J, with 14 bases between the two ends. The CDR3 DNA reads TGCGCCAGCAGCTTGGTTCTCGGGACACCCAACACCGGGGAGCTGTTTTTT. Translating gives CASSLVLGTPNTGELFF.

V usage is TRBV29-1 and J usage is TRBJ2-7; 9 positions agree with TRBD2. The CDR3 spans 14 residues. Germline CDR1 reads SQVTM; CDR2 reads ANQGSEA. J was trimmed by 4 bases and V by 3 bases; bases with no gene match: 7. CDR3 DNA: TGCAGCGTTGACCTGGCGGGGGGGGTATACGAGCAGTACTTC. It translates to CSVDLAGGVYEQYF.